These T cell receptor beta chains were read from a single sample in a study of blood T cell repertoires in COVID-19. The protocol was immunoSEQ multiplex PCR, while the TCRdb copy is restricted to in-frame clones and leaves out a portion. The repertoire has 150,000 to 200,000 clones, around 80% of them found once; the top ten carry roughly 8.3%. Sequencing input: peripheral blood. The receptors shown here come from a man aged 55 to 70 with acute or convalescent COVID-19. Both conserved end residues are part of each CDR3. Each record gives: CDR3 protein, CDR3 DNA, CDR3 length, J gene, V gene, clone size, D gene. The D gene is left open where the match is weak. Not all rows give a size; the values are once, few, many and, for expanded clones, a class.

CASSLTGAAYEQYF,TGTGCCAGCAGCCTGACAGGGGCCGCCTACGAGCAGTACTTC,14,TRBJ2-7,TRBV5-6,NA,TRBD1
CASSVGLAGAWDTQYF,TGTGCCAGCAGTGTAGGGCTAGCGGGGGCATGGGATACGCAGTATTTT,16,TRBJ2-3,TRBV9,NA,TRBD2
CASSPVQQATEAFF,TGTGCCAGCTCACCCGTGCAGCAGGCCACTGAAGCTTTCTTT,14,TRBJ1-1,TRBV18,NA,NA
CASWDRGVTEAFF,TGTGCCAGTTGGGACAGGGGGGTCACTGAAGCTTTCTTT,13,TRBJ1-1,TRBV19,many,TRBD1
CATSRAGTGVGIQYF,TGTGCCACCAGCAGAGCCGGAACAGGGGTTGGGATTCAGTACTTC,15,TRBJ2-4,TRBV15,NA,TRBD1
CASSPDRVGLSTF,TGTGCCAGCAGCCCGGACAGAGTTGGGCTCTCCACCTTC,13,TRBJ1-2,TRBV3-1/TRBV3-2,NA,NA
CASSVVGQGPTDTQYF,TGTGCCAGCAGCGTAGTCGGGCAGGGCCCCACAGATACGCAGTATTTT,16,TRBJ2-3,TRBV9,NA,NA
CASSPGTYSNQPQHF,TGTGCCAGCAGCCCCGGGACTTATAGCAATCAGCCCCAGCATTTT,15,TRBJ1-5,TRBV9,few,NA
CASSISPTGNEKLFF,TGTGCCAGTAGTATTAGCCCGACTGGTAATGAAAAACTGTTTTTT,15,TRBJ1-4,TRBV19,once,NA
CASSISGASTDTQYF,TGCGCCAGCAGCATTAGCGGGGCCAGCACAGATACGCAGTATTTT,15,TRBJ2-3,TRBV5-1,NA,TRBD2
CASSTSGQYEQFF,TGTGCCAGCAGCACAAGCGGCCAATATGAGCAGTTCTTC,13,TRBJ2-1,TRBV9,NA,NA
CASSSRGRITDTQYF,TGTGCCAGCAGCTCAAGGGGGCGGATCACAGATACGCAGTATTTT,15,TRBJ2-3,TRBV7-8,NA,TRBD1
CASSMERGSTIYF,TGTGCCAGCAGTATGGAGAGGGGGTCCACCATATATTTT,13,TRBJ1-3,TRBV28,NA,NA
CASSLAYTPGLYRSRGYTF,TGCGCCAGCAGCTTGGCCTATACTCCGGGACTGTACCGGAGTCGGGGCTACACCTTC,19,TRBJ1-2,TRBV5-1,NA,NA
CSVATDTDTQYF,TGCAGCGTCGCGACAGACACAGATACGCAGTATTTT,12,TRBJ2-3,TRBV29-1,NA,NA
CAWSASAAGGDGYTF,TGTGCCTGGAGCGCCAGTGCGGCAGGGGGTGATGGCTACACCTTC,15,TRBJ1-2,TRBV30,NA,TRBD1
CSVVGTGGSNEQFF,TGCAGCGTTGTGGGAACAGGGGGTTCAAATGAGCAGTTCTTC,14,TRBJ2-1,TRBV29-1,NA,TRBD1
CASRGLAGFGQFF,TGTGCCAGTAGAGGGCTAGCTGGGTTTGGGCAGTTCTTC,13,TRBJ2-1,TRBV19,NA,NA
CASSKRAPPGQGSYEQYF,TGTGCCAGCAGCAAAAGGGCCCCCCCGGGACAGGGCTCCTACGAGCAGTACTTC,18,TRBJ2-7,TRBV21-1,NA,NA
CASSQDSPSGGYTDTQYF,TGTGCCAGCAGCCAAGATTCTCCTAGCGGGGGATATACAGATACGCAGTATTTT,18,TRBJ2-3,TRBV3-1/TRBV3-2,NA,TRBD2
CATSGDVSSGGLETQYF,TGTGCCACCAGCGGGGATGTCTCTAGCGGGGGGCTAGAGACCCAGTACTTC,17,TRBJ2-5,TRBV15,NA,TRBD2
CASNAGSTDTQYF,TGTGCCAGCAACGCAGGGAGCACAGATACGCAGTATTTT,13,TRBJ2-3,TRBV2,NA,NA
CASTRTGGSNQPQHF,TGTGCCAGCACAAGGACAGGGGGAAGCAATCAGCCCCAGCATTTT,15,TRBJ1-5,TRBV9,NA,TRBD1
CASSLSLAGGTSTDTQYF,TGCGCCAGCAGCTTGAGCCTAGCGGGGGGAACTAGCACAGATACGCAGTATTTT,18,TRBJ2-3,TRBV5-1,NA,TRBD2
CASSLFGQGGDEQFF,TGTGCCAGCAGCTTGTTCGGCCAAGGGGGCGATGAGCAGTTCTTC,15,TRBJ2-1,TRBV5-8,NA,TRBD1
CASSSSGEGTEAFF,TGTGCCAGCAGTTCCTCGGGGGAAGGCACTGAAGCTTTCTTT,14,TRBJ1-1,TRBV7-9,few,NA
CASRLAGEEQFF,TGTGCCAGCCGACTAGCGGGGGAGGAGCAGTTCTTC,12,TRBJ2-1,TRBV2,NA,TRBD2
CAWSDQGWFTEAFF,TGTGCCTGGAGTGACCAGGGGTGGTTCACTGAAGCTTTCTTT,14,TRBJ1-1,TRBV30,NA,NA
CASSLTGRKAEAFF,TGTGCCAGCAGTCTTACAGGGCGGAAGGCTGAAGCTTTCTTT,14,TRBJ1-1,TRBV3-1/TRBV3-2,NA,NA
CASSERTGVAFYGYTF,TGTGCCAGCAGTGAGCGGACAGGGGTAGCCTTCTATGGCTACACCTTC,16,TRBJ1-2,TRBV2,NA,TRBD1
CASSLGRAGGYTF,TGTGCCAGCAGCTTGGGGAGGGCTGGTGGCTACACCTTC,13,TRBJ1-2,TRBV5-6,NA,NA
CASNSGQGRYGYTF,TGTGCCAGCAACTCCGGACAGGGGCGGTATGGCTACACCTTC,14,TRBJ1-2,TRBV7-2,NA,TRBD1
CASSLRPGQGSYGYTF,TGTGCCAGCAGTTTACGCCCGGGACAGGGGAGCTATGGCTACACCTTC,16,TRBJ1-2,TRBV28,NA,TRBD1
CASSYGPTGVYGYTF,TGTGCCAGCAGTTACGGCCCGACAGGGGTCTATGGCTACACCTTC,15,TRBJ1-2,TRBV6-5,once,TRBD1
CASSVSLRGADTQYF,TGTGCCAGCAGCGTCTCCCTCAGGGGCGCAGATACGCAGTATTTT,15,TRBJ2-3,TRBV9,NA,NA
CASSQTAYEQYF,TGTGCCAGCAGCCAAACAGCCTACGAGCAGTACTTC,12,TRBJ2-7,TRBV12-3/TRBV12-4,NA,NA
CASSQEGQATFGYTF,TGCGCCAGCAGCCAAGAGGGGCAGGCCACCTTCGGCTACACCTTC,15,TRBJ1-2,TRBV4-1,few,NA
CASSKERRSPPSEAFF,TGTGCCAGCAGCAAAGAACGGAGGAGCCCCCCATCTGAAGCTTTCTTT,16,TRBJ1-1,TRBV21-1,NA,NA
CASSYPQGHGYTF,TGTGCCAGCAGTTACCCACAGGGCCATGGCTACACCTTC,13,TRBJ1-2,TRBV6-2/TRBV6-3,NA,NA